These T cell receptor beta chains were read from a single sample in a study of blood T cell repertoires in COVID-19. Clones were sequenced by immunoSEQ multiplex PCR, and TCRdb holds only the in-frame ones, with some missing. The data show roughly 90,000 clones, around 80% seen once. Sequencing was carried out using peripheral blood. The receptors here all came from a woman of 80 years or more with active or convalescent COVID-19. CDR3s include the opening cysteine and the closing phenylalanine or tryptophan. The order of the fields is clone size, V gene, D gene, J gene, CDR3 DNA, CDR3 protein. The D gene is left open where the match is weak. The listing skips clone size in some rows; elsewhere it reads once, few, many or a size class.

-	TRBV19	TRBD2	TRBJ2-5	TGTGCCAGTAGTAACGGACTAGCGGGGGGGCCGGGTTCCCAAGAGACCCAGTACTTC	CASSNGLAGGPGSQETQYF
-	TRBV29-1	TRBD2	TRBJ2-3	TGCAGCGTTGAAGATCCTCGGACTAGCGGGAGCACAGATACGCAGTATTTT	CSVEDPRTSGSTDTQYF
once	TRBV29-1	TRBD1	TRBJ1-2	TGCAGCGTCATAAACAGGGGTACCTATGGCTACACCTTC	CSVINRGTYGYTF
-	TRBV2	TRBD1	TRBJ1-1	TGTGCCAGCAATCTACAGGGGGCGACTGAAGCTTTCTTT	CASNLQGATEAFF
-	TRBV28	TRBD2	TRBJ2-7	TGTGCCAGCAGTTTGGGACTAGCGGGAGAGGACGAGCAGTACTTC	CASSLGLAGEDEQYF
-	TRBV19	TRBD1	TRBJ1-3	TGTGCCAGTAGGTTGGGACAGACCTCTGGAAACACCATATATTTT	CASRLGQTSGNTIYF
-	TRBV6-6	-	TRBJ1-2	TGTGCCAGCAGTTATGGTCAGACAGCTTATGGCTACACCTTC	CASSYGQTAYGYTF
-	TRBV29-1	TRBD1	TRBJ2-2	TGCAGCGTTGGATACGGGAAGCGGACAGGGAACACCGGGGAGCTGTTTTTT	CSVGYGKRTGNTGELFF
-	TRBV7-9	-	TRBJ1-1	TGTGCCAGCAGCTTCGTAAACACTGAAGCTTTCTTT	CASSFVNTEAFF
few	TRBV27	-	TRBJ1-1	TGTGCCAGCACGGGGGTTGGCACTGAAGCTTTCTTT	CASTGVGTEAFF
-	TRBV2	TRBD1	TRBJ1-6	TGTGCCAGCAGTGAAACAGGGGGGATTTCACCCCTCCACTTT	CASSETGGISPLHF
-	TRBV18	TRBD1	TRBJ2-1	TGTGCCAGCTCACCAGTTAGGGGACAGATCAATGAGCAGTTCTTC	CASSPVRGQINEQFF